One TCR beta chain is described in this entry. Antigen: not known. Libraries were prepared by immunoSEQ multiplex PCR; TCRdb keeps only in-frame clonotypes and omits some of them. Altogether over 85,000 clones are present, around nine tenths being singletons, with the ten largest covering about 12%. This sample was included in a study of T cell responses to AZD1222 COVID-19 vaccine. Study results and caveats: Researchers took repertoire samples only after the peak T cell response had come. The study identified only a handful of AZD1222 recipients as seropositive at baseline. Most donors were white British, females outnumbered males, and clonal diversity was possibly underestimated. Unmutated regions of variants are reportedly targeted by nearly half of spike-specific TCRs.

The ends were cut back, 0 bases at V and 3 bases at J, with 9 bases in the middle. Germline loops: CDR1 MNHEY, CDR2 SMNVEV (reference sequence). The CDR3 length is 14 residues. The chain uses TRBV27 and TRBJ2-7; D remains ambiguous. This clonotype originated in an adult in good health. Sequenced here: peripheral blood, sampled on day 0 of AZD1222 vaccination. In DNA, the CDR3 is TGTGCCAGCAGTTTATCCAACGGGTACTACGAGCAGTACTTC. Residues: CASSLSNGYYEQYF.